This T cell receptor beta chain was profiled in a study of Ad26.COV2.S vaccination and SARS-CoV-2 variants. The protocol was immunoSEQ multiplex PCR, while the TCRdb copy is restricted to in-frame clones and leaves out a portion. The sample consists of over 400,000 clones, around 92% of them appearing once. As for treatment: around 19 received Ad26.COV2.S at low or high dose, single or two shots; 5 received placebo; per-sample allocation not given. Samples analyzed were those drawn on day 63 after the first vaccine or placebo injection. This CDR3 is 15 amino acids long. V lost 4 bases to trimming and J lost 7 bases, with 22 bases between them. Germline-derived CDR1 and CDR2 are SQVTM and ANQGSEA.

The input for sequencing was peripheral blood, taken in a trial of Ad26.COV2.S vaccine versus placebo. This receptor was obtained from a person between 18 and 59 years old who received the Ad26.COV2.S COVID-19 vaccine or a placebo. The V call is TRBV29-1, the J call TRBJ2-5, with D perhaps TRBD1 or TRBD2 (5 bases each). CDR3 amino acids: CSVVDSPPEEATQYF. DNA of the CDR3: TGCAGCGTTGTCGACAGCCCCCCAGAGGAGGCGACCCAGTACTTC.